A selection of T cell receptor beta chains follows, all from one sample in a study of cytomegalovirus exposure and HLA in healthy donors. TCRdb's table, derived via immunoSEQ multiplex PCR, lists solely in-frame clones and lacks some. The data contain around 110,000 clones, 70% to 80% of them singletons. The sample was PBMCs. These receptors all stem from a man aged 30 to 39 in good health and CMV-seropositive. Both conserved end residues are part of each CDR3. The D gene is left open where the match is weak. The size field is filled for only some rows; it gives once, few, many or a size class.

CDR3nt | CDR3aa | j_gene | d_gene | abundance | v_gene
TGCGCCAGCAGCCAAGACCCCCAGGACAGGGGGAATGGCTACACCTTC | CASSQDPQDRGNGYTF | TRBJ1-2 | TRBD1 | few | TRBV4-1
TGTGCCAGTAGTATAGCGGGGTCGCACACCGGGGAGCTGTTTTTT | CASSIAGSHTGELFF | TRBJ2-2 | . | . | TRBV19
TGTGCCTGGAGAGGGGGGACAGGGTCAATTGGGACCGGGGAGCTGTTTTTT | CAWRGGTGSIGTGELFF | TRBJ2-2 | TRBD1 | . | TRBV30
TGCGCCAGCAGCTTCGACTCAGCAGTTCGCTCCTACAATGAGCAGTTCTTC | CASSFDSAVRSYNEQFF | TRBJ2-1 | . | few | TRBV5-1
TGTGCCTGGAGTTTCAACAGGGATGATACGCAGTATTTT | CAWSFNRDDTQYF | TRBJ2-3 | . | . | TRBV30
TGTGCCAGCAGGACACAGGGTTACAGCTCTGGAAACACCATATATTTT | CASRTQGYSSGNTIYF | TRBJ1-3 | . | . | TRBV7-2
TGTGCCAGCAGCCACGGAACCGGCTGGGAGCTAGCGGGAGGGCGCCAAGAGACCCAGTACTTC | CASSHGTGWELAGGRQETQYF | TRBJ2-5 | TRBD2 | . | TRBV4-2
TGTGCCAGCAGCTTAGTCCCTGGGACTAGCCTAGATACGCAGTATTTT | CASSLVPGTSLDTQYF | TRBJ2-3 | TRBD2 | . | TRBV7-3
TGTGCCAGCAGCTTAGCCCGGTTTGGGGGGTACGAGCAGTACTTC | CASSLARFGGYEQYF | TRBJ2-7 | . | . | TRBV7-2
TGCGCCAGCAGCTTGGGGACAGGGGGCGAGAAAGATACGCAGTATTTT | CASSLGTGGEKDTQYF | TRBJ2-3 | TRBD1 | . | TRBV5-1
TGTGCCAGCAGTGGAGAAAATGAAAAACTGTTTTTT | CASSGENEKLFF | TRBJ1-4 | . | . | TRBV2
TGTGCCAGCAGAGCAGGACGGGGGGAAACCTACAATGAGCAGTTCTTC | CASRAGRGETYNEQFF | TRBJ2-1 | . | few | TRBV21-1
TGCGCCAGCAGCTCCGGACAGGGGGCTCGCGGCTACACCTTC | CASSSGQGARGYTF | TRBJ1-2 | TRBD1 | . | TRBV5-1
TGTGCCAGCTCACCACCGTACAGGGGGAATACGCAGTATTTT | CASSPPYRGNTQYF | TRBJ2-3 | TRBD1 | . | TRBV18
TGTGCCTGGAGTTCAAACTATCGCACTGAAGCTTTCTTT | CAWSSNYRTEAFF | TRBJ1-1 | . | . | TRBV30
TGCGCCAGCAGCCAATTAGCGGGTTATACAACTAATGAAAAACTGTTTTTT | CASSQLAGYTTNEKLFF | TRBJ1-4 | . | . | TRBV4-1
TGTGCCAGCAGCTTTGGGGGGGATGATCAGCCCCAGCATTTT | CASSFGGDDQPQHF | TRBJ1-5 | . | . | TRBV5-6
TGCGCCAGCAGCTTGGGGCCACTAGCGGGGGACCAAGAGACCCAGTACTTC | CASSLGPLAGDQETQYF | TRBJ2-5 | TRBD2 | once | TRBV5-1
TGTGCCACCGGCAGAGGTGGCGGGGGTGGCGGGGGCGTCGCAGATACGCAGTATTTT | CATGRGGGGGGGVADTQYF | TRBJ2-3 | . | . | TRBV15
TGTGCCAGTAGTATAGCACTAGCGGGGGGGCCCAGTGAGCAGTTCTTC | CASSIALAGGPSEQFF | TRBJ2-1 | TRBD2 | . | TRBV19
TGCGCCAGCACCCAGGACAGGGGATATGGCTACACCTTC | CASTQDRGYGYTF | TRBJ1-2 | TRBD1 | . | TRBV10-2